The 28 T cell receptor beta chains in this list originate from one sample, sequenced in a study of regulatory T cells in long-lasting Graves disease. Time point in this sample: newly diagnosed GD, antithyroid drugs for less than 3 months. Scientists built the TCR library using RNA that was extracted from PBMCs. Investigators prepared the TCR beta libraries by applying iRepertoire HTBI primers and Arm-PCR of CDR3 regions. One entry per CDR3 protein results from TCRdb running MiXCR on the multiplex PCR reads. The repertoire holds 350,000 to 500,000 distinct CDR3 sequences, with about a sixth as singletons. These sequences were also reported in another study, on T cells in Graves' hyperthyroidism and ophthalmopathy.

Sample: peripheral blood mononuclear cells (PBMCs), taken at new diagnosis, from a patient treated with antithyroid drugs. Receptors originate from a woman aged 25 to 39 with Graves disease.

This clonotype was found many times. The chain couples TRBV7-2 to TRBJ2-3, with D possibly being TRBD2 (5 bases). CDR1 SGHTA and CDR2 FQGNSA come from the germline V gene. Trimming cost V 3 bases and J 0 bases, with 19 bases left between them. The CDR3 contains 18 residues. The CDR3 here is CASSLGKGPGFSTDTQYF. In DNA form, the CDR3 reads TGTGCCAGCAGCTTGGGAAAAGGGCCGGGATTTAGCACAGATACGCAGTATTTT.

Ten or more counts support this clonotype. The rearrangement joins TRBV18 to TRBJ2-7, with a tentative D call TRBD1 (6 bases). Germline V CDR1 and CDR2: KGHSH, LQKENI. The CDR3 has 12 residues. The V end was cut by 8 bases, the J end by 2 bases, with 10 bases between. DNA for the CDR3: TGTGCCAGCAGCAGGGGTCCCTACGAGCAGTACTTC. This gives the protein CASSRGPYEQYF.

Ten or more counts support this clonotype. The chain combines TRBV7-9 with TRBJ2-7; the D gene is possibly TRBD2 (6 bases). Trimming stripped 0 bases from V and 3 bases from J, with 15 bases between. CDR1 and CDR2 from the germline V gene are SEHNR and FQNEAQ (reference sequence). The CDR3 sequence is 16 residues long. This CDR3 is CASSLAYGSWDYEQYF. For the CDR3, the DNA is TGTGCCAGCAGCTTAGCTTACGGGAGTTGGGACTACGAGCAGTACTTC. Using reference TRBV7-9 and TRBJ2-7 for the parts outside the CDR3, the full variable domain is DTGVSQNPRHKITKRGQNVTFRCDPISEHNRLYWYRQTLGQGPEFLTYFQNEAQLEKSRLLSDRFSAERPKGSFSTLEIQRTEQGDSAMYLCASSLAYGSWDYEQYFGPGTRLTVT.

This clonotype was observed many times. The chain carries TRBV10-3 and TRBJ2-1; 9 bases match TRBD2. The germline V gene encodes CDR1 ENHRY and CDR2 SYGVKD. CDR3 length: 13 amino acids. With 6 bases clipped from V and 6 bases from J, the junction kept 3 bases outside the gene matches. CDR3 nucleotides: TGTGCCATCAGACCGGGACTAGCCAATGAGCAGTTCTTC. Translation: CAIRPGLANEQFF.

This sequence joins TRBV14 and TRBJ2-7, with D possibly matching TRBD1 (5 bases). The CDR3 totals 14 residues. V was trimmed by 3 bases and J by 0 bases, leaving 9 bases between them. CDR1 is SGHDN and CDR2 is FVKESK in the germline V gene. In DNA, the CDR3 is TGTGCCAGCAGCCAGCCCGACAGCTCCTACGAGCAGTACTTC. Translated, it gives CASSQPDSSYEQYF.

The genes are TRBV28 and TRBJ2-5; D call uncertain. The V gene lost 3 bases and the J gene lost 5 bases, with 16 bases spanning the gap. CDR3 size: 15 residues. Germline V gene lookup returns CDR1 MDHEN and CDR2 SYDVKM. Written as DNA, the CDR3 is TGTGCCAGCAGTTTGCGTCCGGTCCCCGGGGAGACCCAGTACTTC. It yields the protein CASSLRPVPGETQYF.

V is TRBV15 and J is TRBJ2-1; the D gene is possibly TRBD2 (5 bases). Per the germline V gene, CDR1 is LNHNV and CDR2 is YYDKDF (reference sequence). V gave up 3 bases and J gave up 10 bases, with 10 bases separating them. The CDR3 extends over 12 amino acids. The chain's CDR3 is CATSRSEGEQFF. Written as DNA, the CDR3 is TGTGCCACCAGCAGGTCAGAGGGAGAGCAGTTCTTC. Drawing the rest from reference TRBV15 and TRBJ2-1, the complete variable domain is DAMVIQNPRYQVTQFGKPVTLSCSQTLNHNVMYWYQQKSSQAPKLLFHYYDKDFNNEADTPDNFQSRRPNTSFCFLDIRSPGLGDTAMYLCATSRSEGEQFFGPGTRLTVL.

This clonotype was seen many times. This chain joins TRBV20-1 and TRBJ1-5, with D possibly matching TRBD1 (5 bases). Germline V gene data show CDR1 as DFQATT and CDR2 as SNEGSKA (reference sequence). With 5 bases removed from V and 3 bases from J, the gap between germline ends came to 11 bases. This CDR3 region has 13 residues. The CDR3, as DNA: TGCAGTGCTCAGCAGGGAATCAATCAGCCCCAGCATTTT. Residues: CSAQQGINQPQHF.

In its sample, this clonotype was seen a few times. The CDR3 is CASSLERHTGEKLFF. The CDR3, as DNA: TGTGCCAGCAGCTTAGAAAGGCATACCGGAGAAAAACTGTTTTTT. This rearrangement joins TRBV7-9 to TRBJ1-4; no firm D call. Germline CDR1 and CDR2: SEHNR and FQNEAQ (reference sequence). This CDR3 comprises 15 residues. V lost 1 base and J 8 bases, leaving 14 bases between the germline ends.

This clonotype was observed a single time. The chain links TRBV5-4 to TRBJ2-1; 8 nucleotides line up with TRBD2. The CDR3 spans 16 residues. Germline V gives CDR1 SGHNT, CDR2 YYREEE (reference sequence). The V and J ends lost 0 bases and 10 bases, in that order; junction bases with no gene match: 12. CDR3 sequence: CASSLGAGDASYEQFF. The CDR3 region has the DNA TGTGCCAGCAGCTTGGGAGCGGGAGACGCCTCCTACGAGCAGTTCTTC.

The rearrangement joins TRBV30 to TRBJ2-6, with D unclear. Between the trimmed V and J ends, which lost 5 bases and 0 bases, there was a span of 11 bases. The germline V gene has CDR1 GTSNPN and CDR2 SVGIG (reference sequence). CDR3 length equals 15 residues. CDR3 region: CAWAVGVSGANVLTF. The CDR3 DNA reads TGTGCCTGGGCCGTTGGGGTCTCTGGGGCCAACGTCCTGACTTTC.

This clonotype was counted between two and nine times. J is TRBJ2-1 and V is TRBV6-1; D remains unclear. The CDR3 loop spans 15 amino acids. Germline loops: CDR1 MNHNS, CDR2 SASEGT. V was clipped by 6 bases and J by 3 bases, with 15 bases between them. CDR3 nucleotide sequence: TGTGCCAGCAGACTGTCTAGTATACGCTACAATGAGCAGTTCTTC. This translates into CASRLSSIRYNEQFF.

This clonotype was recorded at least ten times. J is TRBJ2-7 and V is TRBV5-1; no reliable D call. The germline CDR1 and CDR2 sequences are SGHRS and YFSETQ. CDR3 length: 13 amino acids. V gave up 4 bases and J gave up 7 bases, with 15 bases separating them. CDR3 DNA: TGCGCCAGCAGCGCGTACGGAAGGGATGAGCAGTACTTC. Amino acids: CASSAYGRDEQYF.

This clonotype came up many times. The V and J genes are TRBV7-9 and TRBJ2-7; D is perhaps TRBD2 (6 bases). The CDR3 sequence is 15 residues long. The V end was cut by 3 bases, the J end by 3 bases, with 15 bases between. Germline values: CDR1 SEHNR, CDR2 FQNEAQ (reference sequence). The CDR3 loop reads CASSFFGGDLYEQYF. In DNA, the CDR3 is TGTGCCAGCAGCTTTTTTGGCGGGGACCTCTACGAGCAGTACTTC.

The rearrangement uses TRBV24-1 and TRBJ1-1; D is undetermined. The length of the CDR3 is 14 residues. The V end was cut by 3 bases, the J end by 4 bases, with 11 bases between. The germline gives CDR1 KGHDR, CDR2 SFDVKD. Here the CDR3 DNA reads TGTGCCACCAGTGATGGCTTGGCGGTCACTGAAGCTTTCTTT. It translates to CATSDGLAVTEAFF.

The chain couples TRBV19 to TRBJ1-5; D gene unclear. This CDR3 region has 15 residues. Between the trimmed V and J ends, which lost 0 bases and 7 bases, there was a span of 13 bases. Germline V gene data show CDR1 as LNHDA and CDR2 as SQIVND (reference sequence). The CDR3 nucleotides are TGTGCCAGTAGTATAGATCATAGCAGTCGCCAGCCCCAGCATTTT. It specifies CASSIDHSSRQPQHF.

This chain links TRBV28 with TRBJ2-5; TRBD2 matches at 10 bases. CDR1 MDHEN and CDR2 SYDVKM come from the germline V gene. J was trimmed by 4 bases and V by 4 bases; bases with no gene match: 9. This CDR3 is built from 16 residues. The chain's CDR3 is CASSSGGAGGRETQYF. As DNA, the CDR3 is TGTGCCAGCAGTTCCGGGGGAGCGGGAGGGCGAGAGACCCAGTACTTC.

This chain connects TRBV15 to TRBJ2-1, with D possibly being TRBD1 or TRBD2 (5 bases each). Trimming pared 5 bases from V and 0 bases from J, leaving 14 bases between. CDR3 length: 16 amino acids. Germline V lookup: CDR1 LNHNV, CDR2 YYDKDF (reference sequence). In DNA form, the CDR3 reads TGTGCCACCAGCCCCCCGGGGCAGGGCTCCTACAATGAGCAGTTCTTC. Protein sequence: CATSPPGQGSYNEQFF.

In its sample, this clonotype was seen many times. The chain is built from TRBV5-1 and TRBJ2-7; TRBD1 matches 9 bases. The CDR3 is made up of 14 amino acids. In germline, CDR1 is SGHRS, CDR2 YFSETQ. The V segment lost 7 bases and the J segment 2 bases; nucleotides outside the gene matches: 7. CDR3 residues: CASRGQGTAYEQYF. The CDR3 nucleotides read TGCGCCAGCCGCGGACAGGGGACGGCCTACGAGCAGTACTTC.

This clonotype was observed at least ten times. The chain couples TRBV2 to TRBJ2-7; perhaps TRBD1 as D (5 bases). The CDR3 is made up of 12 amino acids. Germline V CDR1 and CDR2: SNHLY, FYNNEI. Trimming removed 10 bases from V and 2 bases from J, with 12 bases in between. CDR3 residues: CAIDSNTYEQYF. The CDR3 DNA reads as TGTGCCATCGACAGTAATACCTACGAGCAGTACTTC.

This clonotype was seen at least ten times. The chain couples TRBV3-1 to TRBJ2-7; 8 bases match TRBD1. Germline assignment: CDR1 LGHDT and CDR2 YNNKEL (reference sequence). Trimming took 3 bases from V and 6 from J; bases not matched to a gene: 7. This CDR3 region has 14 residues. Here the CDR3 reads CASSHPGTGPEQYF. The CDR3 nucleotides read TGTGCCAGCAGCCACCCCGGGACAGGTCCCGAGCAGTACTTC.

This clonotype was counted many times. This chain connects TRBV12-3 or TRBV12-4 to TRBJ2-1; D possibly uses TRBD1 or TRBD2 (5 bases each). Trimming cost V 5 bases and J 5 bases, with 13 bases left between them. The CDR3 consists of 14 residues. The CDR3 DNA follows: TGTGCCAGCAGTCAATGGGACCGCAACAATGAGCAGTTCTTC. Protein sequence: CASSQWDRNNEQFF.

CDR3 region: CSASRGPRNTEAFF. CDR3 bases: TGCAGTGCTAGTCGGGGGCCTCGGAACACTGAAGCTTTCTTT. This chain uses TRBV20-1 with TRBJ1-1, with D perhaps TRBD1 (6 bases). The ends were cut back, 3 bases at V and 1 base at J, with 12 bases in the middle. The germline V gene encodes CDR1 DFQATT and CDR2 SNEGSKA (reference sequence). The CDR3 is 14 amino acids.

This clonotype occurred many times. The chain is built from TRBV7-9 and TRBJ2-1; TRBD2 is a possible D gene (5 bases). Matching the DNA end better, TRBJ2-5 makes the J call doubtful. The CDR3 extends over 15 amino acids. CDR1 is SEHNR, CDR2 FQNEAQ, per germline (reference sequence). The CDR3 region is CASSLALGVEETQYF. DNA for the CDR3: TGTGCCAGCAGCTTAGCGCTCGGGGTTGAGGAGACCCAGTACTTC.

V and J are TRBV20-1 and TRBJ1-1; weak D call: TRBD1 (5 bases). Germline V gives CDR1 DFQATT, CDR2 SNEGSKA (reference sequence). This CDR3 is built from 13 residues. The DNA of the CDR3 is TGCAGCGGGGTTCTGGGGGGAAACACTGAAGCTTTCTTT. As protein: CSGVLGGNTEAFF.

There are many counts of this clonotype. The chain employs TRBV2 and TRBJ2-3; TRBD2 matches at 8 bases. The CDR3 contains 17 residues. V trimming: 4 bases; J trimming: 2 bases; junction bases outside the gene matches: 11. Germline V lookup: CDR1 SNHLY, CDR2 FYNNEI. In DNA form, the CDR3 reads TGTGCCAGCAGTGGGGAGCTTGTAGCGGGGTACACAGATACGCAGTATTTT. Translated: CASSGELVAGYTDTQYF.

The sample holds a few counts of this clonotype. The V gene is TRBV29-1, the J gene TRBJ2-7; D not resolved. Trimming took off 4 bases at V and 2 bases at J, with 15 bases between the two ends. The CDR3 sequence is 14 residues long. The germline gives CDR1 SQVTM, CDR2 ANQGSEA. The CDR3 nucleotides are TGCAGCGTTGTTCAACGATTAGCACCCTACGAGCAGTACTTC. Protein sequence: CSVVQRLAPYEQYF.

At least ten counts were recorded for this clonotype. This chain links TRBV20-1 with TRBJ1-1, with 8 positions matching TRBD1. After removal of 5 bases from V and 8 bases from J, the junction contained 13 bases not matched to a gene. The CDR3 totals 14 residues. CDR1 is DFQATT and CDR2 is SNEGSKA in the germline V gene (reference sequence). CDR3 sequence (DNA): TGCAGTGCTGGTATTGGACAGGGAGTCGGAGAAGCTTTCTTT. It specifies CSAGIGQGVGEAFF.